The 17 T cell receptor beta chains given below trace back to one sample, sequenced in a study of blood T cell repertoires in COVID-19. Some clones are missing from TCRdb's copy, which holds only in-frame ones; the method was immunoSEQ multiplex PCR. The sample records tens of thousands of clones, around 90% being singletons. Sequencing was carried out using peripheral blood. The receptors stem from a man aged 35 to 55 with COVID-19, enrolled during active disease.

The genes are TRBV5-8 and TRBJ2-7, with 7 bases that match TRBD2. The CDR3 consists of 15 residues. The ends lost 0 bases at V and 3 bases at J; junction bases unmatched: 6. The V gene's germline CDR1 is SGHTS and CDR2 YDEGEE. The CDR3 spells CASSLAWGRVYEQYF. In nucleotides, the CDR3 is TGTGCCAGCAGCTTGGCCTGGGGGAGGGTCTACGAGCAGTACTTC.

This sequence joins TRBV28 and TRBJ2-7, with no clear D. The germline V gene encodes CDR1 MDHEN and CDR2 SYDVKM. This CDR3 region has 15 residues. Trimming took 5 bases from V and 9 from J, leaving 23 bases between them. The CDR3 coding sequence is TGTGCCAGCAGTCCCCGCTTCGGTGGGCTTGCTGGGCAGTACTTC. This encodes CASSPRFGGLAGQYF.

This rearrangement joins TRBV24-1 to TRBJ2-1, with TRBD1 matching over 8 bases. The CDR3 has 16 amino acids. The V and J ends lost 3 bases and 0 bases, in that order; junction bases with no gene match: 3. Germline assignment: CDR1 KGHDR and CDR2 SFDVKD. The DNA of the CDR3 is TGTGCCACCAGTGATCCGGGACAGGACTCCTACAATGAGCAGTTCTTC. Translation: CATSDPGQDSYNEQFF.

The chain joins TRBV5-4 to TRBJ2-6; D possibly corresponds to TRBD2 (5 bases). The CDR3 length is 18 residues. The ends were cut back, 4 bases at V and 0 bases at J, with 17 bases in the middle. Germline CDR1 and CDR2: SGHNT and YYREEE (reference sequence). The CDR3: CASSPREKSLSGANVLTF. In DNA form, the CDR3 reads TGTGCCAGCAGCCCCCGGGAAAAGTCCCTCTCTGGGGCCAACGTCCTGACTTTC.

V gene TRBV7-9 combines with J gene TRBJ2-7; 11 nucleotides match TRBD1. The CDR3 sequence is 15 residues long. Germline CDR1 and CDR2: SEHNR and FQNEAQ (reference sequence). V dropped 6 bases and J dropped 0; count of bases not matched to a gene: 4. The chain's CDR3 is CASRKGQGVSYEQYF. The CDR3 nucleotides read TGTGCCAGCAGAAAGGGACAGGGGGTCTCCTACGAGCAGTACTTC.

The rearrangement joins TRBV16 to TRBJ1-6; the match to TRBD1 covers 7 bases. The CDR3 runs 13 residues. The ends lost 6 bases at V and 10 bases at J; junction bases unmatched: 6. Germline V lookup: CDR1 KGHSY, CDR2 FQNENV. The CDR3 protein is CASSPGQQSPLHF. For the CDR3, the DNA is TGTGCCAGCAGTCCGGGACAGCAGTCACCCCTCCACTTT.

The chain couples TRBV19 to TRBJ2-7, with D uncertain. This CDR3 comprises 14 residues. Looked up from germline, CDR1 is LNHDA and CDR2 is SQIVND (reference sequence). The ends were cut back, 9 bases at V and 0 bases at J, with 15 bases in the middle. The CDR3 protein is CASAPKSDSYEQYF. In DNA form, the CDR3 reads TGTGCCAGCGCCCCGAAGTCAGACTCCTACGAGCAGTACTTC.

The rearrangement joins TRBV12-3 or TRBV12-4 to TRBJ1-4; perhaps TRBD1 as D (6 bases). The CDR3 runs 13 residues. The V gene lost 3 bases and the J gene lost 6 bases, with 8 bases spanning the gap. CDR3 loop: CASSFPGDEKLFF. The CDR3 bases are TGTGCCAGCAGTTTCCCAGGGGATGAAAAACTGTTTTTT.

The CDR3 region is CASNRYSGNTIYF. DNA for the CDR3: TGTGCCAGTAACAGATACTCTGGAAACACCATATATTTT. The chain joins TRBV19 to TRBJ1-3; D is unclear. There are 13 residues in the CDR3. Trimming took off 7 bases at V and 0 bases at J, with 7 bases between the two ends. The V gene's germline CDR1 is LNHDA and CDR2 SQIVND (reference sequence).

This chain connects TRBV7-9 to TRBJ2-7; no reliable D call. V gave up 4 bases and J gave up 4 bases, with 11 bases separating them. Germline V gives CDR1 SEHNR, CDR2 FQNEAQ (reference sequence). The length of the CDR3 is 13 residues. CDR3 DNA sequence: TGTGCCAGCAGCTCACTCAGGCCTTACGAGCAGTACTTC. This gives the protein CASSSLRPYEQYF.

The chain links TRBV12-3 or TRBV12-4 to TRBJ2-7; no clear D gene. The V gene lost 8 bases and the J gene lost 0 bases, with 5 bases spanning the gap. The CDR3 runs to 11 residues. Here the CDR3 reads CASGSSYEQYF. CDR3 in DNA: TGTGCCAGCGGCAGCTCCTACGAGCAGTACTTC.

This chain joins TRBV6-5 and TRBJ2-3; D might be TRBD2 (6 bases). Germline CDR1 is MNHEY and CDR2 is SVGAGI. Trimming removed 6 bases from V and 4 bases from J, with 17 bases in between. This CDR3 contains 15 residues. DNA of the CDR3: TGTGCCAGCAGGTCCTGGGGCTCGGGGGCAGATACGCAGTATTTT. Amino acid sequence: CASRSWGSGADTQYF.

The chain is built from TRBV28 and TRBJ1-5, with D possibly being TRBD1 (5 bases). Germline CDR1 is MDHEN and CDR2 is SYDVKM. CDR3 length: 16 residues. V lost 5 bases and J lost 4, with 18 bases in between. The CDR3 DNA is TGTGCCAGCAGTCCCCTTTGGGGGGGAGGAAATCAGCCCCAGCATTTT. Amino acids: CASSPLWGGGNQPQHF.

The V and J genes are TRBV7-2 and TRBJ2-3; TRBD1 agrees at 7 bases. This CDR3 comprises 13 residues. Germline CDR1 reads SGHTA; CDR2 reads FQGNSA. The J segment lost 4 bases and the V segment lost 5 bases, leaving 3 bases of the junction unmatched. CDR3 sequence (DNA): TGTGCCAGCAGCACGACAGGGCCAGATACGCAGTATTTT. As protein: CASSTTGPDTQYF.

The gene calls are TRBV5-1 and TRBJ1-1, with a tentative D call TRBD1 (6 bases). CDR3 length: 16 residues. Germline lookup yields CDR1 SGHRS and CDR2 YFSETQ. Trimming removed 0 bases at V and 5 bases at J, with 17 bases between. The CDR3 protein is CASSLGGGEGKTEAFF. The CDR3 nucleotides are TGCGCCAGCAGCTTGGGCGGGGGCGAGGGGAAAACTGAAGCTTTCTTT.

The gene calls are TRBV3-1 (or the pseudogene TRBV3-2) and TRBJ1-2; D is perhaps TRBD1 (6 bases). The V end lost 2 bases, the J end lost 8 bases, and 15 bases lay between the germline ends. Germline loops: CDR1 LGHDT, CDR2 YNNKEL (reference sequence). This CDR3 contains 14 residues. The CDR3 is CASSQLDRTKGYTF. Here the CDR3 DNA reads TGTGCCAGCAGCCAACTCGACAGGACCAAGGGCTACACCTTC.

The chain uses TRBV4-1 and TRBJ2-1; D perhaps matches TRBD2 (5 bases). The CDR3 spans 15 residues. Germline V gene sequence: CDR1 MGHRA, CDR2 YSYEKL. Trimming took off 3 bases at V and 5 bases at J, with 14 bases between the two ends. The CDR3 spells CASSHRDLGDNEQFF. CDR3 nucleotide sequence: TGCGCCAGCAGCCATCGGGATCTCGGGGACAATGAGCAGTTCTTC.